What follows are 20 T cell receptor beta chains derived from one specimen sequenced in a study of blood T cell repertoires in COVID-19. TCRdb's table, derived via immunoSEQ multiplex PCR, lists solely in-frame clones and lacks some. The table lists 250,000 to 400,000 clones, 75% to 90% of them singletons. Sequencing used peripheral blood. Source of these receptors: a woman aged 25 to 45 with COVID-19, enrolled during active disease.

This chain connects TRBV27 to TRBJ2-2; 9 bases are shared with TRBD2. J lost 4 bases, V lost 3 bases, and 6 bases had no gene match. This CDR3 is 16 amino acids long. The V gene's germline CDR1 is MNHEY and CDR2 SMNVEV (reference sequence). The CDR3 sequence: CASSFGLAGSTGELFF. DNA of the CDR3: TGTGCCAGCAGTTTTGGTCTAGCGGGATCCACCGGGGAGCTGTTTTTT.

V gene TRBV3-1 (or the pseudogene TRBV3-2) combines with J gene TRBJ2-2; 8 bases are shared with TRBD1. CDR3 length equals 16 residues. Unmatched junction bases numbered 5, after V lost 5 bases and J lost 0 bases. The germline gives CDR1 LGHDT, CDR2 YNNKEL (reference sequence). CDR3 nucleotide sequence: TGTGCCAGCAGCTCGAGGACAGGGTCGAACACCGGGGAGCTGTTTTTT. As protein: CASSSRTGSNTGELFF.

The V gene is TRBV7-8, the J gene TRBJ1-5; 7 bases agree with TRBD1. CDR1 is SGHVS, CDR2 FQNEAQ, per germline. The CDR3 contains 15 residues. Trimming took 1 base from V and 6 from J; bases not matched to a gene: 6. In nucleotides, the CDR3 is TGTGCCAGCAGCTTAGATGGAGACAGGGCTCAGCCCCAGCATTTT. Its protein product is CASSLDGDRAQPQHF.

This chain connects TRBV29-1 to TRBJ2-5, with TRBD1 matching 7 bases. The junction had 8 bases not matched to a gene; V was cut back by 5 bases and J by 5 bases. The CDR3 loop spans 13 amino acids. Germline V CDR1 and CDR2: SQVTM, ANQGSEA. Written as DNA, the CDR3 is TGCAGCGTTCTCCCGACAGGGAGTGAGACCCAGTACTTC. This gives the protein CSVLPTGSETQYF.

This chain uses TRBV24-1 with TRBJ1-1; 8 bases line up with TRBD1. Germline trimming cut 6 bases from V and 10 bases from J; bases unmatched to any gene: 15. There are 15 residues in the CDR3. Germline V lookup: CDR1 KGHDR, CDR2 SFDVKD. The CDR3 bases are TGTGCCACCAGTCCCATCGCGGACAGGGCTGCTGGAGCTTTCTTT. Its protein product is CATSPIADRAAGAFF.

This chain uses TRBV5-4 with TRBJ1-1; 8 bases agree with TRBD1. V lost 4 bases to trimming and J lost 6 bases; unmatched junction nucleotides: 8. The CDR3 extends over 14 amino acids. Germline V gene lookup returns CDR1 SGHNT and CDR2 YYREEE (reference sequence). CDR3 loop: CASSLGQGRSEAFF. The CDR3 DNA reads TGTGCCAGCAGCCTAGGACAGGGTAGGTCTGAAGCTTTCTTT. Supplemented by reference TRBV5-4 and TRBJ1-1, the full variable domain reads ETGVTQSPTHLIKTRGQQVTLRCSSQSGHNTVSWYQQALGQGPQFIFQYYREEENGRGNFPPRFSGLQFPNYSSELNVNALELDDSALYLCASSLGQGRSEAFFGQGTRLTVV.

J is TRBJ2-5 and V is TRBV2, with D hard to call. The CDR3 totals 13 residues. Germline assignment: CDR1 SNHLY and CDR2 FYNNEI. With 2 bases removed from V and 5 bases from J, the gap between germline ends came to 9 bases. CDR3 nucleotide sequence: TGTGCCAGCAGTGAAACCGCCGGGGAGACCCAGTACTTC. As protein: CASSETAGETQYF.

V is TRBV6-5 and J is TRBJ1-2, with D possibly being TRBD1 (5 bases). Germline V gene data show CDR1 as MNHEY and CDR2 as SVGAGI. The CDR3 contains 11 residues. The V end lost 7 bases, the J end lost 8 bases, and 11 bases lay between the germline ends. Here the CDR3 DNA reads TGTGCCAGCACTAGGGGCCAAGGCTACACCTTC. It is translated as CASTRGQGYTF.

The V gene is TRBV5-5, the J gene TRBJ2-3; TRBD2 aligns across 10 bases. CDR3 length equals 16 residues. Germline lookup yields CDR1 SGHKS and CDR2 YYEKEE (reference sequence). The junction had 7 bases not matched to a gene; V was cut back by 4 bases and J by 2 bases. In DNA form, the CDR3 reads TGTGCCAGCAGCAGACCTAGCGGGGGCCCCACAGATACGCAGTATTTT. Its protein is CASSRPSGGPTDTQYF.

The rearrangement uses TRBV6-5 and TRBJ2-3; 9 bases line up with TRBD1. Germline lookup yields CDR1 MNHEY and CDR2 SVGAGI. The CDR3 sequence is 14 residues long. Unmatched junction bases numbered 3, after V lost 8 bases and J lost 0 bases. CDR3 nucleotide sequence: TGTGCCAGCGAACAGGGGGCTAGCACAGATACGCAGTATTTT. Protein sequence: CASEQGASTDTQYF.

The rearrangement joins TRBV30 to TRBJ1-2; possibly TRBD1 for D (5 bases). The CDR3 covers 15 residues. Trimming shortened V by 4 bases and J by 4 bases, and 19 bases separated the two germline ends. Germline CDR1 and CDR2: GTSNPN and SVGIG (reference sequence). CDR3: CAWKIQGLGLYGYTF. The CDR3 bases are TGTGCCTGGAAAATTCAGGGCCTGGGCCTCTATGGCTACACCTTC.

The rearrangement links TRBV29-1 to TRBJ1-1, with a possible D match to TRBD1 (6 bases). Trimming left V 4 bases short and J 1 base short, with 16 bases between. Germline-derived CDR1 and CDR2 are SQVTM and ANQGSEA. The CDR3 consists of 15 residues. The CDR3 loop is CSVGGQGDRNTEAFF. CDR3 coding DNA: TGCAGCGTTGGGGGGCAAGGGGATAGGAACACTGAAGCTTTCTTT.

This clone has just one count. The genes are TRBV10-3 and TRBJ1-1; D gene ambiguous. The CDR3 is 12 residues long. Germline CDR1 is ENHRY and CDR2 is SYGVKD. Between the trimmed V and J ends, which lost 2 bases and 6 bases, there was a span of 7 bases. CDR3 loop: CAISEGSPEAFF. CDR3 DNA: TGTGCCATCAGTGAGGGGAGCCCTGAAGCTTTCTTT.

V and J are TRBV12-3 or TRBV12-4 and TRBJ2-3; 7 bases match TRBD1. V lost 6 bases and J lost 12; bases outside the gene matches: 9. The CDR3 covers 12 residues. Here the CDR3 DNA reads TGTGCCAGCAGCAACAGGGGAACGATCCAGTATTTT. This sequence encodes CASSNRGTIQYF.

The chain's CDR3 is CASSPPSGEAFF. Here the CDR3 DNA reads TGTGCCAGCAGTCCCCCATCAGGTGAAGCTTTCTTT. The chain combines TRBV6-6 with TRBJ1-1; D remains ambiguous. Germline V gene data show CDR1 as MNHNY and CDR2 as SVGAGI (reference sequence). This CDR3 spans 12 amino acids. V was shortened by 5 bases and J by 7 bases, with 11 bases between the two germline ends.

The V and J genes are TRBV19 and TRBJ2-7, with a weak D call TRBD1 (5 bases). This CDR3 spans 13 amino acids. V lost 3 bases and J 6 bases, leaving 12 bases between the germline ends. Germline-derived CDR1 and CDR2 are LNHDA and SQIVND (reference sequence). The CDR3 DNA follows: TGTGCCAGTAGTATTGGACAAGCCGTCGAGCAGTACTTC. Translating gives CASSIGQAVEQYF.

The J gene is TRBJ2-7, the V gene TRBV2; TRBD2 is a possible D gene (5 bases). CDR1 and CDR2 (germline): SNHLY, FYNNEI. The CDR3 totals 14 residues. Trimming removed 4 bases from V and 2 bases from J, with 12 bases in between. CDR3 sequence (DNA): TGTGCCAGCAGTGTTGAGGGTGGGGCCTACGAGCAGTACTTC. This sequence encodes CASSVEGGAYEQYF. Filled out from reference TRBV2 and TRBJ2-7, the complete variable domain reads EPEVTQTPSHQVTQMGQEVILRCVPISNHLYFYWYRQILGQKVEFLVSFYNNEISEKSEIFDDQFSVERPDGSNFTLKIRSTKLEDSAMYFCASSVEGGAYEQYFGPGTRLTVT.

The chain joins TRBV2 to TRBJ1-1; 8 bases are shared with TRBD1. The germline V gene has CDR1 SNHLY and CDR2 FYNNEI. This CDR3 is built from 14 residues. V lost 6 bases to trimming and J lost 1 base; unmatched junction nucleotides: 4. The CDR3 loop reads CASRPTGANTEAFF. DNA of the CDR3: TGTGCCAGCAGACCGACAGGGGCGAACACTGAAGCTTTCTTT.

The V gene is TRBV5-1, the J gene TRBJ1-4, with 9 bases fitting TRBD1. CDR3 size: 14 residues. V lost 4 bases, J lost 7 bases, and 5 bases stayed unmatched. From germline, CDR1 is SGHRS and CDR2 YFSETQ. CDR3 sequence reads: CASSHGQGLEKLFF. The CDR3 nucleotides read TGCGCCAGCAGCCACGGACAGGGGCTTGAAAAACTGTTTTTT.

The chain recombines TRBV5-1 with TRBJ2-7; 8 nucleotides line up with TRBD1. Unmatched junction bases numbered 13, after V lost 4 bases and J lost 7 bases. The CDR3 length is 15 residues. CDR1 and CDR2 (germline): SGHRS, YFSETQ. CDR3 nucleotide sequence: TGCGCCAGCAGCACAGGACAGGGAGAGGTGGGAGAGCAGTACTTC. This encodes CASSTGQGEVGEQYF.